This TCR beta chain appears in the sequencing data of a study of identifying expanded T cells in peripheral blood. Clones were sequenced by immunoSEQ multiplex PCR, and TCRdb holds only the in-frame ones, with some missing. In the table there are 91,000 or so clones, roughly 90% of which are singletons. The CDR3 is 15 residues long. Losses at the gene ends were 5 bases for V and 3 bases for J; bases not matched to a gene: 4. Germline loops: CDR1 MDHEN, CDR2 SYDVKM. The chain has TRBV28 and TRBJ2-7; 13 positions match TRBD2. The clonotype comes from a person aged 18 to 69 in good health. The specimen was blood. CDR3 bases: TGTGCCAGCAGTCCTAGGACTAGCGGGAGCTACGAGCAGTACTTC. Protein product: CASSPRTSGSYEQYF.